The rows below give T cell receptor beta chains drawn from one sample of a study of molecular identifiers for immune sequencing clone quantification. TCRdb processed the PCR reads anew with MiXCR; each CDR3 protein has one entry. The data show about 320,000 distinct CDR3 sequences, about 22% seen once. Material for sequencing was naive CD8+ T cells from blood, with Jurkat cell RNA spiked in. Source of these receptors: a human donor in good health. Some libraries in this study had Jurkat cell RNA spiked in. Each CDR3 is given with its conserved first and last residue. D genes are given only for firm matches. Size tells how often a clone was seen (once, few, many) or the class of an expanded clone, and some rows leave it out.

NA	TRBV7-9	TRBJ1-4	NA	CASSRFSGGPLNEKLFF	TGTGCCAGCAGCCGTTTCTCTGGCGGACCGCTTAATGAAAAACTGTTTTTT
NA	TRBV24-1	TRBJ1-5	NA	CATSDPSPGGNHPQHF	TGTGCCACCAGTGACCCGTCGCCAGGCGGCAATCATCCCCAGCATTTT
TRBD1	TRBV6-2/TRBV6-3	TRBJ1-5	NA	CASSPPRTGVYQPQHF	TGTGCCAGCAGTCCTCCCCGGACAGGGGTTTATCAGCCCCAGCATTTT
TRBD2	TRBV11-2	TRBJ2-3	few	CASSPGSGGLADTQYF	TGTGCCAGCAGCCCTGGTAGCGGGGGGTTGGCAGATACGCAGTATTTT
TRBD1	TRBV5-1	TRBJ2-3	NA	CASSLDTGTGPLTDTQYF	TGCGCCAGCAGCTTGGATACCGGGACAGGACCACTCACAGATACGCAGTATTTT
TRBD1	TRBV5-4	TRBJ2-7	NA	CASSSRDRGWEQYF	TGTGCCAGCAGCTCCCGGGACAGGGGTTGGGAGCAGTACTTC
NA	TRBV29-1	TRBJ2-2	NA	CSVLSPTGGVAGELFF	TGCAGCGTCCTTAGCCCCACAGGGGGGGTGGCCGGGGAGCTGTTTTTT
NA	TRBV30	TRBJ2-7	many	CAWSPIGAEQYF	TGTGCCTGGAGTCCCATTGGCGCCGAGCAGTACTTC
NA	TRBV13	TRBJ2-3	NA	CASSLDRREMAGKQYF	TGTGCCAGCAGCTTAGACCGTCGGGAAATGGCGGGGAAGCAGTATTTT
NA	TRBV10-3	TRBJ2-7	NA	CAIGGGQGDEQYF	TGTGCCATCGGTGGGGGTCAGGGAGACGAGCAGTACTTC
NA	TRBV20-1	TRBJ1-4	few	CSAAGPANEKLFF	TGCAGTGCCGCAGGGCCAGCTAATGAAAAACTGTTTTTT
NA	TRBV5-6	TRBJ2-3	few	CASSLGYRRIDTQYF	TGTGCCAGCAGCTTGGGCTACCGGAGGATCGATACGCAGTATTTT
NA	TRBV20-1	TRBJ1-1	many	CSAPRGIIEAFF	TGCAGTGCCCCCAGGGGAATTATTGAAGCTTTCTTT
NA	TRBV4-1	TRBJ2-2	NA	CASSRVAVRNTGELFF	TGCGCCAGCAGCCGGGTGGCGGTTAGGAACACCGGGGAGCTGTTTTTT
TRBD1	TRBV5-4	TRBJ2-7	many	CASSFGTGVSEQYF	TGTGCCAGCAGCTTTGGGACAGGGGTTTCCGAGCAGTACTTC
TRBD1	TRBV9	TRBJ2-6	many	CASSHPTGFGANVLTF	TGTGCCAGCAGCCACCCGACAGGGTTCGGGGCCAACGTCCTGACTTTC
TRBD2	TRBV7-9	TRBJ2-5	NA	CASSLLASGNLETQYF	TGTGCCAGCAGCTTACTTGCTAGCGGGAATTTAGAGACCCAGTACTTC
TRBD1	TRBV7-8	TRBJ1-1	few	CASSPRTGPNTEAFF	TGTGCCAGCAGCCCAAGGACAGGACCGAACACTGAAGCTTTCTTT
NA	TRBV6-5	TRBJ1-5	NA	CASATYFNQPQHF	TGTGCCAGCGCGACTTATTTCAATCAGCCCCAGCATTTT
NA	TRBV9	TRBJ2-5	many	CASSAGETQYF	TGTGCCAGCAGCGCCGGGGAGACCCAGTACTTC